This T cell receptor beta chain was observed in a study of OX40 agonist ivuxolimab in advanced cancers. A note on the overall study: Ivuxolimab, which targeted the costimulatory receptor OX40 (CD134), was an agonistic, fully human IgG2 monoclonal antibody. Intravenous ivuxolimab was administered to patients every 2 weeks at six dose levels: 0.01, 0.1, 0.3, 1.5, 3 and 10 mg/kg. Of the roughly 51 patients in dose escalation, 19 had hepatocellular carcinoma, about 15 had melanoma, 9 had renal cell carcinoma and 9 had head and neck cancer. The dose-escalation cohort was 82.7% male with a mean age of approximately 60 years, ranging from roughly 20 to 80. Patients were allowed to have had prior anti-PD-1, anti-PD-L1 or anti-CTLA-4 therapy, and 40% of the dose-escalation patients had been treated with checkpoint inhibitors. Partial responses were achieved by three dose-escalation patients, of whom one had hepatocellular carcinoma and two had cutaneous melanoma. The purpose of peripheral TCRbeta sequencing was to test whether ivuxolimab changed TCR sequence diversity and led to clonal T-cell expansion. The paper describes the monotherapy dose-escalation part (N of about 47 patients) of the phase I trial of ivuxolimab.

Broader findings and caveats from the paper: In the 0.1-3.0 mg/kg groups, partial responders had among the lowest normalized peripheral clonal expansion, particularly in CD8+ T cells. Clonal expansion of both CD4+ and CD8+ blood T cells was observed from baseline to week 6 at doses 0.1 to 3.0 mg/kg. Low levels of normalized T-cell clonal expansion were also seen in some nonresponding patients. After ivuxolimab, expanded clones were on average more numerous among CD8+ T cells than among CD4+ T cells. The antigen specificity of the clonally expanded peripheral T cells was not determined.

The trial excluded patients who had a history of autoimmune disease or were on systemic immunosuppression. In every dose cohort, peripheral blood was drawn for TCR sequencing at baseline, cycle 4 day 1, and cycle 7 day 1. The samples were drawn from a first-in-human, open-label, multicenter phase I dose-escalation trial of ivuxolimab. The trial enrolled adults with locally advanced or metastatic head and neck squamous cell, hepatocellular, melanoma or renal cell carcinoma. Before TCR sequencing, CD4+ T cells and CD8+ T cells were sorted from peripheral blood as separate populations. Genomic DNA was extracted from sorted cells for sequencing of the TCRbeta CDR3 region. The immunoSEQ Assay was used to sequence the TCRbeta CDR3 regions. Imported from immuneACCESS, the table was reduced by TCRdb to in-frame sequences with V and J called. These copies leave out some clones; in studies compared against another copy, an unresolved V gene accounts for under half, and the cause of the remainder is not known. The sample table shows around 39,000 clones, and approximately 86% are seen once. The ten largest clones capture about 1.8% of the sample.

As for this clone: The specificity of this receptor is unknown. Base qualities were left out, and no much larger clone turns up one base away.

The trim is 0 bases for V and 4 bases for J, with a gap of 13 bases between the germline ends. Spanning cysteine to phenylalanine, the CDR3 consists of 15 amino acids. The retained sequence is limited to the CDR3, 45 bases, with the frame set at the first base. Based on the germline V gene, the CDR1 and CDR2 sequences are MNHEY and SVGAGI. This receptor chain uses TRBV6-5 and TRBJ2-7; the D gene lacks a confident call. The TCR sequence derives from an adult with an advanced solid tumor such as melanoma, head and neck, liver or kidney cancer. The starting material was CD4+ or CD8+ T cells sorted from blood, obtained in a trial of the OX40 agonist ivuxolimab. DNA sequence: TGTGCCAGCAGTTACTCCGGCGAAGGCCCTTACGAGCAGTACTTC. This yields the protein CASSYSGEGPYEQYF.